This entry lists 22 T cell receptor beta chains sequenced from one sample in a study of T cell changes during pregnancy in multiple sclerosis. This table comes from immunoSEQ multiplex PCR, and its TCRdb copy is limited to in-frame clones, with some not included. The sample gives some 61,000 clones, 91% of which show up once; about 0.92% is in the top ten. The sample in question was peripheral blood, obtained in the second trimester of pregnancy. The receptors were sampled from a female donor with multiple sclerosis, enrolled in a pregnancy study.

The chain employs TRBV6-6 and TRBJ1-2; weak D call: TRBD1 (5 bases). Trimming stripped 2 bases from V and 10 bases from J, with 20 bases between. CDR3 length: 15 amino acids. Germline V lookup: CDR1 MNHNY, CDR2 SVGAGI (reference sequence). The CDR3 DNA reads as TGTGCCAGCAGTTACGAGGGACTTCCCAACCGGGCCTACACCTTC. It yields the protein CASSYEGLPNRAYTF.

The CDR3 spells CASSIWTATNEKLFF. CDR3 bases: TGTGCCAGTAGTATATGGACTGCAACTAATGAAAAACTGTTTTTT. V gene TRBV19 combines with J gene TRBJ1-4; D not resolved. CDR1 is LNHDA, CDR2 SQIVND, per germline (reference sequence). CDR3 length: 15 amino acids. Trimming removed 2 bases at V and 0 bases at J, with 7 bases between. The complete variable domain, with remaining parts taken from reference TRBV19 and TRBJ1-4, reads DGGITQSPKYLFRKEGQNVTLSCEQNLNHDAMYWYRQDPGQGLRLIYYSQIVNDFQKGDIAEGYSVSREKKESFPLTVTSAQKNPTAFYLCASSIWTATNEKLFFGSGTQLSVL.

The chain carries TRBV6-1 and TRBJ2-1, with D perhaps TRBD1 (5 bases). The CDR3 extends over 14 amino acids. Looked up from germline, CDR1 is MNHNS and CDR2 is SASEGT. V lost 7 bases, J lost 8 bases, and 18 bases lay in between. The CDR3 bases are TGTGCCAGCAAACGCAACGGTGTCAGGGATGAGCAGTTCTTC. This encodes CASKRNGVRDEQFF.

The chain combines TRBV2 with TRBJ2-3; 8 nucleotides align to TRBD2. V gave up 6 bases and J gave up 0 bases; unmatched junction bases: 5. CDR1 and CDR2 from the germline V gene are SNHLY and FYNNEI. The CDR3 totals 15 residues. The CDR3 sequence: CASRKPSGSTDTQYF. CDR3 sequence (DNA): TGTGCCAGCAGAAAGCCTAGCGGGAGCACAGATACGCAGTATTTT.

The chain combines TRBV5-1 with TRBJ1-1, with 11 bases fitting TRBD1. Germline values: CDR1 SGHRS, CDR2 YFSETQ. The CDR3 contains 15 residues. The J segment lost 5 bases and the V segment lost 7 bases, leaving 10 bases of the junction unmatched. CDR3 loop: CASVSRDRGGTEAFF. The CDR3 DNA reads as TGCGCCAGCGTTTCCCGGGACAGGGGGGGAACTGAAGCTTTCTTT. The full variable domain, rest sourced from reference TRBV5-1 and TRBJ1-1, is KAGVTQTPRYLIKTRGQQVTLSCSPISGHRSVSWYQQTPGQGLQFLFEYFSETQRNKGNFPGRFSGRQFSNSRSEMNVSTLELGDSALYLCASVSRDRGGTEAFFGQGTRLTVV.

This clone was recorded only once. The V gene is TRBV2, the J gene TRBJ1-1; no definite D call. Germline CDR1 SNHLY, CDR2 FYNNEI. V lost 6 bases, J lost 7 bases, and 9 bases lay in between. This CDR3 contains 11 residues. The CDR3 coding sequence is TGTGCCAGCAGGGGGAGGAGTGAAGCTTTCTTT. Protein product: CASRGRSEAFF.

The CDR3 spells CASSARDSQETQYF. Here the CDR3 DNA reads TGTGCCAGCAGCGCCCGGGACAGCCAAGAGACCCAGTACTTC. The chain is built from TRBV11-3 and TRBJ2-5, with 7 bases lining up with TRBD1. This CDR3 is built from 14 residues. From germline, CDR1 is SGHNT and CDR2 YENEEA. V dropped 5 bases and J dropped 1; count of bases not matched to a gene: 4.

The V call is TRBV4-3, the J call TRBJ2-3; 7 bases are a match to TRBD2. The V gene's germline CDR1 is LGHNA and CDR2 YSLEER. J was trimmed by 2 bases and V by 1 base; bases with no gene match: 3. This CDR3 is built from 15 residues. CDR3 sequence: CASSQGTSVTDTQYF. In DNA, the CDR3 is TGCGCCAGCAGCCAAGGGACTAGTGTCACAGATACGCAGTATTTT.

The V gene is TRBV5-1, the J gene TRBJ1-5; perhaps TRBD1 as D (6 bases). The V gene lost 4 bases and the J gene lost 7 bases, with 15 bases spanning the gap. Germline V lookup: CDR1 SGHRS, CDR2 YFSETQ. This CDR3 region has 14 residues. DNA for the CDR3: TGCGCCAGCAGCCTAGGGGGTCAGGAGCAGCCCCAGCATTTT. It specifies CASSLGGQEQPQHF.

The CDR3 DNA follows: TGTGCCAGCAGTCGGAGCACAGATACGCAGTATTTT. Protein sequence: CASSRSTDTQYF. This chain links TRBV6-5 with TRBJ2-3; D unclear. CDR1 MNHEY and CDR2 SVGAGI come from the germline V gene. V was shortened by 5 bases and J by 0 bases, with 3 bases between the two germline ends. The length of the CDR3 is 12 residues.

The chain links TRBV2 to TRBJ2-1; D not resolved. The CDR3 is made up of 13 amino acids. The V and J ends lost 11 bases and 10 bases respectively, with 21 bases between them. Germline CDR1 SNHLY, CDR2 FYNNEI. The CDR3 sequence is CAVRSDPLEEQFF. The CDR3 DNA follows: TGTGCCGTCCGGAGCGACCCTCTCGAGGAGCAGTTCTTC.

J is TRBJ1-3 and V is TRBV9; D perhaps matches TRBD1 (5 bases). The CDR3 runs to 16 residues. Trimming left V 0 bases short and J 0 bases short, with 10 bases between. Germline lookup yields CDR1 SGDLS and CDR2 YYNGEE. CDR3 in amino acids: CASSVERTRSGNTIYF. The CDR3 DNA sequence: TGTGCCAGCAGCGTAGAACGGACACGCTCTGGAAACACCATATATTTT.

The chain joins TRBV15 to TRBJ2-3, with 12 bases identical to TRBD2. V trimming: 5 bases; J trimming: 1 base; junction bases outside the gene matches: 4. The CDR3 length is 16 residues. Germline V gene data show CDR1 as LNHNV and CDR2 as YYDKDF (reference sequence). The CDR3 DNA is TGTGCCACCAGCTCAAGACTAGCGGGGGGCACAGATACGCAGTATTTT. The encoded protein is CATSSRLAGGTDTQYF. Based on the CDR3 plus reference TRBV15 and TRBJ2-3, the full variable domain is DAMVIQNPRYQVTQFGKPVTLSCSQTLNHNVMYWYQQKSSQAPKLLFHYYDKDFNNEADTPDNFQSRRPNTSFCFLDIRSPGLGDTAMYLCATSSRLAGGTDTQYFGPGTRLTVL.

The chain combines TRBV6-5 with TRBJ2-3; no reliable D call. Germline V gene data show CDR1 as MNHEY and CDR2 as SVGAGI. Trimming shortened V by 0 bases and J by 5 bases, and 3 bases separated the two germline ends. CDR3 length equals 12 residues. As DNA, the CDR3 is TGTGCCAGCAGTTACTCGCGAGATACGCAGTATTTT. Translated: CASSYSRDTQYF.

The CDR3 coding sequence is TGTGCCAGTAGTGTCTCCCCCGGGGAGCTGTTTTTT. This translates into CASSVSPGELFF. The chain recombines TRBV19 with TRBJ2-2; D gene uncertain. Per the germline V gene, CDR1 is LNHDA and CDR2 is SQIVND (reference sequence). Trimming shortened V by 5 bases and J by 6 bases, and 7 bases separated the two germline ends. The CDR3 runs 12 residues. The whole variable domain, filled in from reference TRBV19 and TRBJ2-2, reads DGGITQSPKYLFRKEGQNVTLSCEQNLNHDAMYWYRQDPGQGLRLIYYSQIVNDFQKGDIAEGYSVSREKKESFPLTVTSAQKNPTAFYLCASSVSPGELFFGEGSRLTVL.

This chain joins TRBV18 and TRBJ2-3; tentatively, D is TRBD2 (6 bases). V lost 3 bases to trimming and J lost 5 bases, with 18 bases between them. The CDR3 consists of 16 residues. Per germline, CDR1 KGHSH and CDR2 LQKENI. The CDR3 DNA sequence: TGTGCCAGCTCACCGCCAGGGAGTTGGAGGGAAGATACGCAGTATTTT. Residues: CASSPPGSWREDTQYF.

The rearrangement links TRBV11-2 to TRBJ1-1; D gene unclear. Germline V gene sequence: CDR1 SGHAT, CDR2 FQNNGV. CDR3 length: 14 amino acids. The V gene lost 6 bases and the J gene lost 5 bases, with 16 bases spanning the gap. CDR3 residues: CASSLTRVVTEAFF. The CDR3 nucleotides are TGTGCCAGCAGTCTAACCCGTGTGGTTACTGAAGCTTTCTTT.

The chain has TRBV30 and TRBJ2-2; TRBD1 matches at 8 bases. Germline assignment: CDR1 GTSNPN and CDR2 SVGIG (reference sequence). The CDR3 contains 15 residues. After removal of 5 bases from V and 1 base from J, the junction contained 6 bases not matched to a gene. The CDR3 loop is CAWPGGQGNTGELFF. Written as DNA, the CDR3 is TGTGCCTGGCCTGGCGGACAGGGGAACACCGGGGAGCTGTTTTTT.

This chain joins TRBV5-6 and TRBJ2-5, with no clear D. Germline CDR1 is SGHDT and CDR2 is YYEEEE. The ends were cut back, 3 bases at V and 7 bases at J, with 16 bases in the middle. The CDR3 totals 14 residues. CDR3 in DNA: TGTGCCAGCAGCTCGATGACCAACCGAGGGACCCAGTACTTC. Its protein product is CASSSMTNRGTQYF.

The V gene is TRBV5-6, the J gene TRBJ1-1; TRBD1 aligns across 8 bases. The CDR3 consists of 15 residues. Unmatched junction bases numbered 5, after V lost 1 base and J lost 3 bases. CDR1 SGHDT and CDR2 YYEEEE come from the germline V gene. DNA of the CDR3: TGTGCCAGCAGCTTGTATACAGGGGGGGACACTGAAGCTTTCTTT. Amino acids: CASSLYTGGDTEAFF.

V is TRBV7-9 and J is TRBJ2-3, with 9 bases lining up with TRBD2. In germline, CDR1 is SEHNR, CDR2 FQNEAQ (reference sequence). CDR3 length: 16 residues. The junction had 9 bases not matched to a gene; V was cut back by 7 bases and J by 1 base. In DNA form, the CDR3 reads TGTGCCAGCATCTATAGCGGGGGAGACCGCACAGATACGCAGTATTTT. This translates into CASIYSGGDRTDTQYF.

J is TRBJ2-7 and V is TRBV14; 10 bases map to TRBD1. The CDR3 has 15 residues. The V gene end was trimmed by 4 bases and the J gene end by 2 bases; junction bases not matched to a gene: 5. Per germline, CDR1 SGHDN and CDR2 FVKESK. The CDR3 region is CASSLGQGWTYEQYF. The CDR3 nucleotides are TGTGCCAGCAGCCTGGGACAGGGGTGGACCTACGAGCAGTACTTC.